This entry lists 2 T cell receptor beta chains sequenced from one sample in a study of patients and donors after allogeneic stem cell transplantation. TCRdb processed the RT-PCR reads anew with MiXCR; each CDR3 protein has one entry. The sample has about 110,000 distinct CDR3 sequences; 35% are singletons. The specimen sequenced was blood, either unsorted or a sorted T cell fraction (not recorded which). Receptors originate from a human donor who was either an allogeneic HSCT recipient or a stem cell or donor lymphocyte infusion donor (not recorded which). It is not recorded whose cells these are; they may come from a transplant donor.

This sequence joins TRBV15 and TRBJ2-3, with a possible D match to TRBD2 (6 bases). The CDR3 is 13 residues long. Trimming shortened V by 6 bases and J by 7 bases, and 14 bases separated the two germline ends. Germline V gives CDR1 LNHNV, CDR2 YYDKDF (reference sequence). CDR3 in amino acids: CATSSSGLNTQYF. In nucleotides, the CDR3 is TGTGCCACCAGTTCAAGCGGGCTTAATACGCAGTATTTT.

V is TRBV24-1 and J is TRBJ2-1, with 9 positions matching TRBD1. The CDR3 has 15 amino acids. CDR1 is KGHDR and CDR2 is SFDVKD in the germline V gene. V gave up 5 bases and J gave up 12 bases; unmatched junction bases: 13. The CDR3, as DNA: TGTGCCACCAGTGGGAGGGACAGGGAGATTGGGGGGCAGTTCTTC. It translates to CATSGRDREIGGQFF.